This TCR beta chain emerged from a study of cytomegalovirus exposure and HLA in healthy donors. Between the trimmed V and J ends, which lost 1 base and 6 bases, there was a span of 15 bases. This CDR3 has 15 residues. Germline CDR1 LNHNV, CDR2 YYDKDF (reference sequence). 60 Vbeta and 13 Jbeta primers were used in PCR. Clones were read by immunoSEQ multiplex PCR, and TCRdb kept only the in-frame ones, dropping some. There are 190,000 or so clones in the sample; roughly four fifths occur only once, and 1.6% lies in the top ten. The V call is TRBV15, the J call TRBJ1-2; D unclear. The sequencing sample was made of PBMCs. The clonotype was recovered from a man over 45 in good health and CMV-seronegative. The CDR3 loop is CATSRVLFPSHGYTF. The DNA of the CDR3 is TGTGCCACCAGCAGAGTCCTATTCCCCTCGCATGGCTACACCTTC.